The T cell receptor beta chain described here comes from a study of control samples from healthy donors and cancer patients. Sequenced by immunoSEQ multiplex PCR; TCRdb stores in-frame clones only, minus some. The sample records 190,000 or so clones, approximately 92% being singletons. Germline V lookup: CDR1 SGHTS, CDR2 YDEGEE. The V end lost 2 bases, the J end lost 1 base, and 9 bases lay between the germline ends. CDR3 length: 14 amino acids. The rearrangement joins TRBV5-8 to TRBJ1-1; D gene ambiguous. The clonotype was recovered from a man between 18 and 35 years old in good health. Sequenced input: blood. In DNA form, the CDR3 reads TGTGCCAGCAGCTTTGACGGAAAGAACACTGAAGCTTTCTTT. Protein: CASSFDGKNTEAFF.